This T cell receptor beta chain was sequenced in a study of neoadjuvant anti-PD-1 for oral cavity cancer. Study context: Patients mostly received three to four biweekly nivolumab doses at 3 mg/kg before surgery. Non-progressing patients received a fourth nivolumab dose near day 43, then surgery on days 50-56.

Time point reported: after neoadjuvant nivolumab, at surgical resection. Stage II-IVA oral cavity squamous cell carcinoma was new and untreated by systemic or radiation therapy. Blood cells were analyzed directly, without culture or expansion. TCRdb's copy holds only in-frame clones and misses some; the assay was immunoSEQ multiplex PCR. Altogether tens of thousands of clones are present, about 86% being singletons, with the ten largest covering approximately 2.6%. Germline V gene sequence: CDR1 SNHLY, CDR2 FYNNEI. V was trimmed by 4 bases and J by 1 base, leaving 11 bases between them. The CDR3 runs 15 residues.

This clonotype was sampled from a person aged 35-79 years with oral cavity squamous cell carcinoma. This rearrangement joins TRBV2 to TRBJ1-5; no definite D call. Sequencing was performed on PBMCs, taken after nivolumab (anti-PD-1) treatment. The chain's CDR3 is CASSVNTGSNQPQHF. For the CDR3, the DNA is TGTGCCAGCAGTGTTAATACGGGGAGCAATCAGCCCCAGCATTTT.